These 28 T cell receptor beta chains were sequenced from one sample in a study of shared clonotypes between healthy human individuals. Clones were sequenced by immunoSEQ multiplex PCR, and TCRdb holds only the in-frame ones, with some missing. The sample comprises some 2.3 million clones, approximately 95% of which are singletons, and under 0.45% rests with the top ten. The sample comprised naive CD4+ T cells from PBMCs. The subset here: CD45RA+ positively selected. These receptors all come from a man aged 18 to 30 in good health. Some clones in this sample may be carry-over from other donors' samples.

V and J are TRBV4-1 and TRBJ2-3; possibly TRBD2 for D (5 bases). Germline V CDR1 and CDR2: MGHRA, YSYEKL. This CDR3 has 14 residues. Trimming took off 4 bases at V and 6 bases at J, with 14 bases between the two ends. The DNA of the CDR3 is TGCGCCAGCAGCCTCCAGACGGGCGGGGATACGCAGTATTTT. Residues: CASSLQTGGDTQYF.

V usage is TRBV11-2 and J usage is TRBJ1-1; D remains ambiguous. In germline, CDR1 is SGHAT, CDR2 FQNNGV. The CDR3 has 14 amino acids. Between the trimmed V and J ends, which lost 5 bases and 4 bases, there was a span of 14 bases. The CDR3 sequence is CASSLTDSGTEAFF. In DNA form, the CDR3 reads TGTGCCAGCAGCCTTACCGACTCCGGCACTGAAGCTTTCTTT.

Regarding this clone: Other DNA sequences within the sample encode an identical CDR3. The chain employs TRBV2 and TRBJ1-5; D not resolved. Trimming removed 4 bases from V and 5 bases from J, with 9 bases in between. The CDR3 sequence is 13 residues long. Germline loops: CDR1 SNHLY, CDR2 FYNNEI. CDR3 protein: CASSVTMDQPQHF. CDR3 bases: TGTGCCAGCAGTGTAACGATGGATCAGCCCCAGCATTTT.

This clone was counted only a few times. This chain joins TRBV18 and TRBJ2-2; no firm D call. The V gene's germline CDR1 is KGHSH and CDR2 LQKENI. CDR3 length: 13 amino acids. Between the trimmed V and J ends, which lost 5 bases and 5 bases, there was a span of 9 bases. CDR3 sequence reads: CASSSDGTGELFF. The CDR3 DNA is TGTGCCAGCTCATCAGACGGGACCGGGGAGCTGTTTTTT.

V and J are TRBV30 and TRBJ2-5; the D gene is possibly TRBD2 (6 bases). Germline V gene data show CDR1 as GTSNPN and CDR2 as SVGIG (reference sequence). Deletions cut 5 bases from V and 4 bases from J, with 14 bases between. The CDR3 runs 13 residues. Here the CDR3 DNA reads TGTGCCTGGGGAACGGGAGTCGGAGAGACCCAGTACTTC. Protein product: CAWGTGVGETQYF.

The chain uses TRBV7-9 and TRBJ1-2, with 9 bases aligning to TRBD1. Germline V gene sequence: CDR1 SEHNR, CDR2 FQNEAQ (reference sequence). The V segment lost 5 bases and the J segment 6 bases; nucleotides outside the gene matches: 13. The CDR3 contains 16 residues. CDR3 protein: CASSGSTTGGFNGYTF. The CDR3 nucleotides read TGTGCCAGCAGCGGCTCGACGACAGGGGGATTTAATGGCTACACCTTC.

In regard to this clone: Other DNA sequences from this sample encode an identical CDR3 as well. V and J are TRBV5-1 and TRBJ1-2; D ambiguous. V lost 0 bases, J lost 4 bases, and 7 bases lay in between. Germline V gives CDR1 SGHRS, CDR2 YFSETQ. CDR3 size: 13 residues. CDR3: CASSLVSGYGYTF. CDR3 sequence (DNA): TGCGCCAGCAGCTTGGTCTCCGGCTATGGCTACACCTTC.

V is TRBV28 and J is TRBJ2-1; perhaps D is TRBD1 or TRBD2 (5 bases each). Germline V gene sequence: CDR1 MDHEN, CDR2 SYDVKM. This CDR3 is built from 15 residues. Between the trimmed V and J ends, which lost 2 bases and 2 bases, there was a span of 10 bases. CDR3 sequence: CASSLGGIAYNEQFF. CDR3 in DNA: TGTGCCAGCAGTTTAGGGGGAATCGCCTACAATGAGCAGTTCTTC.

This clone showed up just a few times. The CDR3 loop is CASSWSWTGRNQPQHF. In DNA form, the CDR3 reads TGTGCCAGCAGTTGGTCTTGGACAGGCCGCAATCAGCCCCAGCATTTT. This chain connects TRBV28 to TRBJ1-5, with 7 positions matching TRBD1. The CDR3 extends over 16 amino acids. Looked up from germline, CDR1 is MDHEN and CDR2 is SYDVKM. V lost 4 bases, J lost 2 bases, and 8 bases stayed unmatched.

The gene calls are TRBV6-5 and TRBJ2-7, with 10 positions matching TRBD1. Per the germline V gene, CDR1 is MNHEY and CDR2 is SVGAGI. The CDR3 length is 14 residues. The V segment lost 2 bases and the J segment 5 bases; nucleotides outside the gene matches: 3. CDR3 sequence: CASSYGTGVHEQYF. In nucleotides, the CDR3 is TGTGCCAGCAGTTACGGGACAGGGGTCCACGAGCAGTACTTC.

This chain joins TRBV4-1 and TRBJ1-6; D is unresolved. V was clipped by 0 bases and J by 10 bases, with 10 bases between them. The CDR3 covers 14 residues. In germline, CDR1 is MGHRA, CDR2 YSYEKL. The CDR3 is CASSQDLTESPLHF. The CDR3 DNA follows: TGCGCCAGCAGCCAAGATTTAACAGAATCACCCCTCCACTTT.

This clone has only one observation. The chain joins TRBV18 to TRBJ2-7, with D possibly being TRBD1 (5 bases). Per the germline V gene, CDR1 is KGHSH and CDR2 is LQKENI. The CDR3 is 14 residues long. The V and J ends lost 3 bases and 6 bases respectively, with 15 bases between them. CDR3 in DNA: TGTGCCAGCTCACCGACCAGGGTTTTACGCGAGCAGTACTTC. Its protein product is CASSPTRVLREQYF.

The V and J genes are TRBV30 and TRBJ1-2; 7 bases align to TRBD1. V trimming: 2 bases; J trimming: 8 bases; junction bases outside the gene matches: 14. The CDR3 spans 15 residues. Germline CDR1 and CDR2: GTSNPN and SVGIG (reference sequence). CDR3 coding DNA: TGTGCCTGGAGTAGAAAATGGGACAGATGGGAGGGCTACACCTTC. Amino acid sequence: CAWSRKWDRWEGYTF.

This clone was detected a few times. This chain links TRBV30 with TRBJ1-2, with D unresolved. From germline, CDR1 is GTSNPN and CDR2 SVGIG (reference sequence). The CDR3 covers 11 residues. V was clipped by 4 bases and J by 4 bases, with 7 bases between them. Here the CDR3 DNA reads TGTGCCTGGATCGCGGCCTATGGCTACACCTTC. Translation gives CAWIAAYGYTF. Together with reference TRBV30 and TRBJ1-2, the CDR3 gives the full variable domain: SQTIHQWPATLVQPVGSPLSLECTVEGTSNPNLYWYRQAAGRGLQLLFYSVGIGQISSEVPQNLSASRPQDRQFILSSKKLLLSDSGFYLCAWIAAYGYTFGSGTRLTVV.

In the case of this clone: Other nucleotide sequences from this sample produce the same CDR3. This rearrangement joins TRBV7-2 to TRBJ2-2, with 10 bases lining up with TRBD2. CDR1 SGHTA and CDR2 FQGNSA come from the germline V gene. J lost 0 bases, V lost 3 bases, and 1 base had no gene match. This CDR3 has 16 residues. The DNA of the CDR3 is TGTGCCAGCAGCTTCAGCGGGAGGGCGAACACCGGGGAGCTGTTTTTT. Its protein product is CASSFSGRANTGELFF.

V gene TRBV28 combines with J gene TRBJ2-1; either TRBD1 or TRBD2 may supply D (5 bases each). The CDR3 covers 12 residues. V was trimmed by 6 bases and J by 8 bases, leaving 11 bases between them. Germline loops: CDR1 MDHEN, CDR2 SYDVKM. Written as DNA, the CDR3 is TGTGCCAGCAGGGGGACGTCCGATGAGCAGTTCTTC. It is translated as CASRGTSDEQFF. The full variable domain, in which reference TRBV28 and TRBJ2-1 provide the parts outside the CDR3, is DVKVTQSSRYLVKRTGEKVFLECVQDMDHENMFWYRQDPGLGLRLIYFSYDVKMKEKGDIPEGYSVSREKKERFSLILESASTNQTSMYLCASRGTSDEQFFGPGTRLTVL.

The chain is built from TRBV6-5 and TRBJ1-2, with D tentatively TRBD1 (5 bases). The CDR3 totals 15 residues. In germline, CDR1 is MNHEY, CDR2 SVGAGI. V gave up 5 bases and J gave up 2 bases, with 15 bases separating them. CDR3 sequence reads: CASSLGGSPNYGYTF. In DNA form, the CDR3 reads TGTGCCAGCAGTCTTGGGGGGAGTCCCAACTATGGCTACACCTTC.

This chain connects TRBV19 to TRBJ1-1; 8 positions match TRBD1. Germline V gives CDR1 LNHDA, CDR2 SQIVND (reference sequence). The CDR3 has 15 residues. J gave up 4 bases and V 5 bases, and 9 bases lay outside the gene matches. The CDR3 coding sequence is TGTGCCAGTAGTCCAAGAGGACAGGGTAGCACTGAAGCTTTCTTT. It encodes CASSPRGQGSTEAFF.

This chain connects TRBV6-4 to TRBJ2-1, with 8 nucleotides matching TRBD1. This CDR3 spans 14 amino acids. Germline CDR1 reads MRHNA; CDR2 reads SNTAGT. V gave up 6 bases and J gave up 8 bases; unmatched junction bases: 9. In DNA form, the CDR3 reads TGTGCCAGCAGGGACAGGGTTAAAGTTTATGAGCAGTTCTTC. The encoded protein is CASRDRVKVYEQFF.

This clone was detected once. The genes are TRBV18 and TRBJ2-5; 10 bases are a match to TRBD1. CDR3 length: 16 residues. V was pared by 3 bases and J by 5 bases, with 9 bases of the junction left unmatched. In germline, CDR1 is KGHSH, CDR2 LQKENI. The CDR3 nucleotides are TGTGCCAGCTCACCGGGACAGGGGATGCGGGGCGAGACCCAGTACTTC. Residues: CASSPGQGMRGETQYF.

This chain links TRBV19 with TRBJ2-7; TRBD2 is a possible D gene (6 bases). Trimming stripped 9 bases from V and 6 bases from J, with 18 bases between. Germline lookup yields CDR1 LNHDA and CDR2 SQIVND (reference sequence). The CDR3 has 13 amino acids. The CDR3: CASSAEGKGEQYF. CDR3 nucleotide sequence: TGTGCCAGCAGTGCGGAGGGTAAGGGCGAGCAGTACTTC.

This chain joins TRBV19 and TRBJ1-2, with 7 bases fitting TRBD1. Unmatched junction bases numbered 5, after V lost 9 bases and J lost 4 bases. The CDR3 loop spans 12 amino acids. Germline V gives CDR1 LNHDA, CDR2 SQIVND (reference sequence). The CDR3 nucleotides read TGTGCCAGAAAACGGGACAGCTATGGCTACACCTTC. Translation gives CARKRDSYGYTF.

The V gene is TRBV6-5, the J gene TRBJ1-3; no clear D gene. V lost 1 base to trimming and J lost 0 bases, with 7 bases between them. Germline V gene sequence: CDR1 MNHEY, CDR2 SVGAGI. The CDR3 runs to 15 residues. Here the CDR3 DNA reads TGTGCCAGCAGTTACTTACCCAACTCTGGAAACACCATATATTTT. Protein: CASSYLPNSGNTIYF.

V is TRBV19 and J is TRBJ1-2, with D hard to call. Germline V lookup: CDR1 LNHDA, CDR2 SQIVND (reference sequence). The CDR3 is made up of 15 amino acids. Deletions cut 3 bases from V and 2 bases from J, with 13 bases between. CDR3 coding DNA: TGTGCCAGTAGTATTGGGGTAGGCTCCAACTATGGCTACACCTTC. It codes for CASSIGVGSNYGYTF.

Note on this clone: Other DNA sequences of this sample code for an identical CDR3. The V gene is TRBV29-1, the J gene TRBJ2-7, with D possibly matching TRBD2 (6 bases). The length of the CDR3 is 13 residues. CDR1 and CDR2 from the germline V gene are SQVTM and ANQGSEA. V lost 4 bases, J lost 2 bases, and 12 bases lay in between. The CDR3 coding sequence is TGCAGCGTTGGGGGGAGGACGACCTACGAGCAGTACTTC. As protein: CSVGGRTTYEQYF.

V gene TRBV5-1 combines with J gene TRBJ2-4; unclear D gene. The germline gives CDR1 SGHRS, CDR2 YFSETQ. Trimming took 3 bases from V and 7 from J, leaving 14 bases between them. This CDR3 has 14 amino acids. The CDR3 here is CASSSSQGANIQYF. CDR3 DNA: TGCGCCAGCAGCTCCAGTCAAGGAGCCAACATTCAGTACTTC.

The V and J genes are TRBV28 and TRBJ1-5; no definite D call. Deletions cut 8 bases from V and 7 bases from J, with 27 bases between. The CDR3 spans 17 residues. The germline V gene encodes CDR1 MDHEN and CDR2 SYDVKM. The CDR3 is CASREGKFGREEQPQHF. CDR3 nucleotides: TGTGCCAGCCGCGAGGGCAAGTTCGGGCGGGAAGAACAGCCCCAGCATTTT. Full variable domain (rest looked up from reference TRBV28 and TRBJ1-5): DVKVTQSSRYLVKRTGEKVFLECVQDMDHENMFWYRQDPGLGLRLIYFSYDVKMKEKGDIPEGYSVSREKKERFSLILESASTNQTSMYLCASREGKFGREEQPQHFGDGTRLSIL.

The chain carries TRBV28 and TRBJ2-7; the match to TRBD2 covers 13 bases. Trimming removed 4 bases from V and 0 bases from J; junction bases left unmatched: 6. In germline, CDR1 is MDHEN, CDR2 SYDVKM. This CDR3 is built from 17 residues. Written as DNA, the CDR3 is TGTGCCAGCAGTTCCCCGAGGACTAGCGGGAGCTCCTACGAGCAGTACTTC. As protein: CASSSPRTSGSSYEQYF.